The 26 T cell receptor beta chains below come from one sample, sequenced in a study of shared clonotypes between healthy human individuals (dated by TCRdb to the early 2020s). Libraries were constructed by the immunoSEQ multiplex PCR assay. TCRdb obtained this table from immuneACCESS and retained in-frame rearrangements with V and J assigned. These tables miss some clones; where compared with another copy, unresolved V genes account for less than half of the shortfall, and the remainder is unexplained. This sample has 450,000 to 500,000 clones in its table, and approximately 81% of those were observed once. The ten largest make up about 12% of the sample. The sequencing input was PBMCs. The receptors come from a woman between 40 and 55 years old in good health. Some clones in this sample may be carry-over from other donors' samples.

The chain uses TRBV5-4 and TRBJ2-6; TRBD1 aligns across 9 bases. The J segment lost 2 bases and the V segment lost 7 bases, leaving 13 bases of the junction unmatched. This CDR3 comprises 18 residues. Germline V gene data show CDR1 as SGHNT and CDR2 as YYREEE (reference sequence). CDR3 amino acids: CASVPGQGSSTGANVLTF. The CDR3 DNA is TGTGCCAGCGTCCCGGGACAGGGATCTTCCACTGGGGCCAACGTCCTGACTTTC.

A word on this clone: Given a far larger clone just one base away, this is likely a sequencing read error. The chain couples TRBV4-1 to TRBJ2-7, with D maybe TRBD2 (5 bases). The CDR3 is 15 amino acids. Germline V gives CDR1 MGHRA, CDR2 YSYEKL. In DNA form, the CDR3 reads TGCGCCAGCGGCCAAGCGGTCTCCCGGAGGTACGAGCAGTACTTC. Its translation is CASGQAVSRRYEQYF.

This chain links TRBV7-2 with TRBJ1-1; the D gene is possibly TRBD1 (6 bases). The CDR3 extends over 16 amino acids. V lost 7 bases, J lost 0 bases, and 18 bases lay in between. Germline CDR1 reads SGHTA; CDR2 reads FQGNSA. The CDR3 nucleotides are TGTGCCAGCACTATGATGGGACAAAACTTGAACACTGAAGCTTTCTTT. Translated, it gives CASTMMGQNLNTEAFF.

This chain uses TRBV29-1 with TRBJ2-7, with D hard to call. The closer fit of TRBJ2-5 to the DNA end suggests the J call may be wrong. This CDR3 is built from 13 residues. Germline CDR1 SQVTM, CDR2 ANQGSEA. Here the CDR3 reads CSVESHLGETQYF. For the CDR3, the DNA is TGCAGCGTTGAATCCCATTTAGGGGAGACCCAGTACTTC.

This sequence joins TRBV7-9 and TRBJ1-2, with 10 bases that match TRBD1. This CDR3 comprises 16 residues. V was clipped by 3 bases and J by 2 bases; unmatched bases: 6. Germline V gives CDR1 SEHNR, CDR2 FQNEAQ (reference sequence). CDR3 bases: TGTGCCAGCAGCTTTAAGGAGACAGGGGGCAACTATGGCTACACCTTC. Its translation is CASSFKETGGNYGYTF.

The rearrangement links TRBV4-3 to TRBJ2-7, with D unclear. This CDR3 is built from 13 residues. The ends were cut back, 0 bases at V and 6 bases at J, with 9 bases in the middle. Per the germline V gene, CDR1 is LGHNA and CDR2 is YSLEER. DNA for the CDR3: TGCGCCAGCAGCCAAGAGGCGAGTACCGAGCAGTACTTC. Translated: CASSQEASTEQYF.

The CDR3 spells CASSSTESGYTF. The CDR3 nucleotides are TGTGCCAGCAGCTCGACAGAAAGCGGCTACACCTTC. The chain employs TRBV5-4 and TRBJ1-2; TRBD1 is a possible D gene (5 bases). CDR3 length: 12 residues. V dropped 3 bases and J dropped 8 bases, with 11 bases sitting between them. CDR1 and CDR2 from the germline V gene are SGHNT and YYREEE (reference sequence).

The V call is TRBV5-1, the J call TRBJ1-5; TRBD1 might be the D (6 bases). This CDR3 has 15 amino acids. The germline V gene encodes CDR1 SGHRS and CDR2 YFSETQ. With 3 bases removed from V and 0 bases from J, the gap between germline ends came to 10 bases. In DNA, the CDR3 is TGCGCCAGCAGCTGGGGGCCATATAGCAATCAGCCCCAGCATTTT. Translated: CASSWGPYSNQPQHF. The whole variable domain, remainder taken from reference TRBV5-1 and TRBJ1-5, is KAGVTQTPRYLIKTRGQQVTLSCSPISGHRSVSWYQQTPGQGLQFLFEYFSETQRNKGNFPGRFSGRQFSNSRSEMNVSTLELGDSALYLCASSWGPYSNQPQHFGDGTRLSIL.

V gene TRBV7-3 combines with J gene TRBJ2-1; D might be TRBD2 (5 bases). Germline assignment: CDR1 SGHTA and CDR2 FQGTGA. The CDR3 is made up of 15 amino acids. V lost 1 base, J lost 6 bases, and 13 bases lay in between. The CDR3 here is CASSLSQSRVNEQFF. The CDR3 DNA follows: TGTGCCAGCAGCTTAAGTCAATCGCGGGTCAATGAGCAGTTCTTC.

The chain is built from TRBV6-1 and TRBJ1-5, with D possibly matching TRBD1 (6 bases). The CDR3 totals 15 residues. V lost 2 bases to trimming and J lost 3 bases, with 11 bases between them. Germline V gene data show CDR1 as MNHNS and CDR2 as SASEGT. Written as DNA, the CDR3 is TGTGCCAGCAGTGAATGGGGGCAGCCCAATCAGCCCCAGCATTTT. Its translation is CASSEWGQPNQPQHF.

The chain's CDR3 is CASSLAPEIEQFF. In nucleotides, the CDR3 is TGTGCCAGCAGCTTAGCGCCAGAAATAGAGCAGTTCTTC. The chain combines TRBV11-2 with TRBJ2-1; D uncertain. Germline V gene data show CDR1 as SGHAT and CDR2 as FQNNGV. With 1 base removed from V and 10 bases from J, the gap between germline ends came to 11 bases. CDR3 length equals 13 residues.

Written as DNA, the CDR3 is TGTGCCAGCAGTTTACCCGCAGCGGGAGGGGGCGAGCAGTACTTC. It codes for CASSLPAAGGGEQYF. The chain recombines TRBV28 with TRBJ2-7; 10 nucleotides agree with TRBD2. The CDR3 consists of 15 residues. Looked up from germline, CDR1 is MDHEN and CDR2 is SYDVKM. V trimming: 2 bases; J trimming: 6 bases; junction bases outside the gene matches: 7.

The rearrangement links TRBV19 to TRBJ2-3; 12 bases fit TRBD2. The CDR3 loop spans 13 amino acids. Trimming removed 9 bases from V and 6 bases from J; junction bases left unmatched: 4. Germline CDR1 is LNHDA and CDR2 is SQIVND (reference sequence). The CDR3 DNA reads as TGTGCCAGCAGACTAGCGGGAGCCGATACGCAGTATTTT. Protein sequence: CASRLAGADTQYF.

The chain employs TRBV27 and TRBJ1-5; D not certain. CDR1 is MNHEY and CDR2 is SMNVEV in the germline V gene (reference sequence). The V end was cut by 5 bases, the J end by 3 bases, with 11 bases between. CDR3 length: 14 residues. The CDR3 is CASSTGWVNQPQHF. The CDR3 DNA sequence: TGTGCCAGCAGTACCGGGTGGGTCAATCAGCCCCAGCATTTT.

The rearrangement links TRBV15 to TRBJ2-2, with a tentative D call TRBD1 (6 bases). This CDR3 is built from 16 residues. Germline V gene lookup returns CDR1 LNHNV and CDR2 YYDKDF (reference sequence). V gave up 1 base and J gave up 6 bases, with 15 bases separating them. The chain's CDR3 is CATSRVSGKGAGELFF. CDR3 nucleotide sequence: TGTGCCACCAGCAGAGTTTCAGGGAAGGGGGCCGGGGAGCTGTTTTTT.

The chain couples TRBV5-4 to TRBJ1-2; D might be TRBD1 (5 bases). Trimming cost V 2 bases and J 7 bases, with 12 bases left between them. The CDR3 runs to 13 residues. The V gene's germline CDR1 is SGHNT and CDR2 YYREEE (reference sequence). The CDR3 is CASSFGGRSGYTF. CDR3 in DNA: TGTGCCAGCAGCTTTGGGGGGAGGAGTGGCTACACCTTC. The full variable domain, with the rest looked up from reference TRBV5-4 and TRBJ1-2, is ETGVTQSPTHLIKTRGQQVTLRCSSQSGHNTVSWYQQALGQGPQFIFQYYREEENGRGNFPPRFSGLQFPNYSSELNVNALELDDSALYLCASSFGGRSGYTFGSGTRLTVV.

Comments on this clone: A far larger clone is one base from this, pointing to a likely read error. This same CDR3 is encoded by further DNA sequences in the sample. V is TRBV2 and J is TRBJ1-5, with a possible D match to TRBD1 (6 bases). The V and J ends lost 5 bases and 5 bases respectively, with 13 bases between them. This CDR3 spans 14 amino acids. CDR1 and CDR2 (germline): SNHLY, FYNNEI. The CDR3 DNA follows: TGTGCCAGCAGTCCTGATAGGGGGTATCAGCCCCAGCATTTT. Translated, it gives CASSPDRGYQPQHF.

The chain joins TRBV9 to TRBJ1-2; TRBD1 might be the D (6 bases). The CDR3 consists of 15 residues. The V gene's germline CDR1 is SGDLS and CDR2 YYNGEE. With 0 bases removed from V and 3 bases from J, the gap between germline ends came to 12 bases. The CDR3 DNA follows: TGTGCCAGCAGCGTAGGGAGCAGGGGAGACTATGGCTACACCTTC. Translated, it gives CASSVGSRGDYGYTF.

Turning to this clone: The identical CDR3 is also encoded by other nucleotide sequences in the sample. This chain connects TRBV7-9 to TRBJ1-2; TRBD1 agrees at 7 bases. V gave up 5 bases and J gave up 8 bases; unmatched junction bases: 8. CDR1 SEHNR and CDR2 FQNEAQ come from the germline V gene (reference sequence). The CDR3 has 13 residues. In nucleotides, the CDR3 is TGTGCCAGCAGCCCCGAGGGGGCCGCGGGCTACACCTTC. Its protein product is CASSPEGAAGYTF. Looking up the rest from reference TRBV7-9 and TRBJ1-2 gives the full variable domain: DTGVSQNPRHKITKRGQNVTFRCDPISEHNRLYWYRQTLGQGPEFLTYFQNEAQLEKSRLLSDRFSAERPKGSFSTLEIQRTEQGDSAMYLCASSPEGAAGYTFGSGTRLTVV.

The chain uses TRBV30 and TRBJ1-1; TRBD1 is a possible D gene (5 bases). This CDR3 region has 13 residues. Germline CDR1 reads GTSNPN; CDR2 reads SVGIG (reference sequence). V was pared by 0 bases and J by 4 bases, with 9 bases between. The CDR3 DNA reads TGTGCCTGGAGTGTACGGGACCGCACTGAAGCTTTCTTT. Translated: CAWSVRDRTEAFF.

To note about this clone: Given a far larger clone just one base away, this is likely a sequencing read error. The chain has TRBV30 and TRBJ1-5; TRBD1 aligns across 9 bases. The CDR3 is made up of 15 amino acids. Germline-derived CDR1 and CDR2 are GTSNPN and SVGIG (reference sequence). For the CDR3, the DNA is TGTGCCTGGAGCCCCTTGGGACAGGGCAATCAGCCCCGGCATTTT. It specifies CAWSPLGQGNQPRHF.

The V and J genes are TRBV18 and TRBJ1-2; D not certain. The CDR3 covers 16 residues. Trimming left V 8 bases short and J 5 bases short, with 24 bases between. Germline CDR1 is KGHSH and CDR2 is LQKENI. This CDR3 reads CASRRPEAALSYGYTF. Written as DNA, the CDR3 is TGTGCCAGCCGCCGCCCAGAGGCCGCCCTTAGTTATGGCTACACCTTC.

The chain uses TRBV29-1 and TRBJ2-7; 8 bases line up with TRBD2. The junction had 7 bases not matched to a gene; V was cut back by 4 bases and J by 2 bases. The CDR3 is made up of 14 amino acids. The germline V gene has CDR1 SQVTM and CDR2 ANQGSEA. Here the CDR3 reads CSVAGGTRAYEQYF. The DNA of the CDR3 is TGCAGCGTTGCGGGAGGGACAAGGGCCTACGAGCAGTACTTC.

The CDR3, as DNA: TGCAGCGTAATGAGAGGCGCGGAGACCCAGTACTTC. Translating gives CSVMRGAETQYF. The chain carries TRBV29-1 and TRBJ2-5, with D hard to call. V was pared by 6 bases and J by 5 bases, with 13 bases between. This CDR3 spans 12 amino acids. Germline V gives CDR1 SQVTM, CDR2 ANQGSEA.

On this clone: A far larger clone is a single base away, which makes a read error likely. J is TRBJ2-3 and V is TRBV11-2, with 10 bases matching TRBD2. Germline lookup yields CDR1 SGHAT and CDR2 FQNNGV. Trimming cost V 7 bases and J 3 bases; bases outside gene matches: 16. The CDR3 runs to 18 residues. The CDR3 spells CASNRRLLAGARTDTQYF. The CDR3 DNA reads as TGTGCCAGCAACCGGAGGTTGCTAGCGGGAGCCAGAACAGATACGCAGTATTTT.

This chain connects TRBV6-5 to TRBJ2-1, with 10 bases fitting TRBD2. The CDR3 has 15 residues. J lost 4 bases, V lost 6 bases, and 6 bases had no gene match. Germline V gene sequence: CDR1 MNHEY, CDR2 SVGAGI. CDR3 amino acids: CASSPGTSEYNEQFF. The CDR3, as DNA: TGTGCCAGCAGCCCGGGGACTAGCGAGTACAATGAGCAGTTCTTC.